This paragraph reports one TCR beta chain. Its antigen is undetermined. It was second doses at about 4 or about 12 weeks that were pooled. The sample belongs to a study of T cell responses to AZD1222 COVID-19 vaccine. V was cut by 4 bases and J by 4 bases, with 13 bases left in between. Germline CDR1 is WSHSY and CDR2 is SAAADI. The CDR3 contains 14 residues. Whole-study results and caveats: Donors skewed white British and female; clonal diversity was possibly underestimated. Unmutated regions of variants are reportedly targeted by nearly half of spike-specific TCRs. Repertoire sampling was restricted to post-peak T cell response timepoints.

Only in-frame clones appear in the TCRdb table, and some are missing; sequencing was by immunoSEQ multiplex PCR. Among approximately 120,000 clones listed, 70% to 90% were seen once. The V call is TRBV10-2, the J call TRBJ1-1, with D possibly matching TRBD1 (5 bases). The TCR originated in an adult who received the AZD1222 COVID-19 vaccine. The source was peripheral blood, collected 28 days after the second AZD1222 dose. In DNA form, the CDR3 reads TGCGCCAGCAGTGGGCAGGGCCAGGGCACTGAAGCTTTCTTT. Its translation is CASSGQGQGTEAFF.